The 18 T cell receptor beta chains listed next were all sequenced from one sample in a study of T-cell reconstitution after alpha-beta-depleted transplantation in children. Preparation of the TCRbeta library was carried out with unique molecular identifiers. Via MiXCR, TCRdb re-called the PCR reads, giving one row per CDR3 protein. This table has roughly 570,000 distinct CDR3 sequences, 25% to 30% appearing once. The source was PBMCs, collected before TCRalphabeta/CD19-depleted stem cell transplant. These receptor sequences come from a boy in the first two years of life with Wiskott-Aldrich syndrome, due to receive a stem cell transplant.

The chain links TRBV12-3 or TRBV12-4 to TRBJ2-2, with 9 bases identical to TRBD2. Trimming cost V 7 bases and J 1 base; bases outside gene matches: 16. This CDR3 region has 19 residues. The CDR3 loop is CASTSRLFGAGGNTGELFF. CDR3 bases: TGTGCCAGCACCTCGCGGTTATTCGGAGCGGGAGGGAACACCGGGGAGCTGTTTTTT.

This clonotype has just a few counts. CDR3 nucleotide sequence: TGCAGTGCTAGAGATGGGCAGGACCTCTCCTACGAGCAGTACTTC. Translating gives CSARDGQDLSYEQYF. V usage is TRBV20-1 and J usage is TRBJ2-7; D unclear. This CDR3 comprises 15 residues. Looked up from germline, CDR1 is DFQATT and CDR2 is SNEGSKA (reference sequence). Trimming took 0 bases from V and 0 from J, leaving 12 bases between them.

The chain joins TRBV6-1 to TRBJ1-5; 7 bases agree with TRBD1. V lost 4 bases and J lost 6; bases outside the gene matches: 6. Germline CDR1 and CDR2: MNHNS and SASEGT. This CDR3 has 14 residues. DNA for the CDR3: TGTGCCAGCAGTGGAGGGGGCTTCCTTCAGCCCCAGCATTTT. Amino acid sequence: CASSGGGFLQPQHF.

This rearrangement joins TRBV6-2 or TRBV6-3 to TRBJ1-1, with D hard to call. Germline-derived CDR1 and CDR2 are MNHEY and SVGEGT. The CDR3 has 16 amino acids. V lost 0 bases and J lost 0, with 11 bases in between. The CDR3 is CASSYSSGLLNTEAFF. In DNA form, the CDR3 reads TGTGCCAGCAGTTACTCGAGCGGCTTGCTGAACACTGAAGCTTTCTTT.

The CDR3 loop is CASSNPRPGGETQYF. Written as DNA, the CDR3 is TGTGCCAGCAGCAATCCCAGACCGGGCGGGGAGACCCAGTACTTC. The chain has TRBV7-2 and TRBJ2-5; D may be TRBD2 (5 bases). The V end was cut by 5 bases, the J end by 5 bases, with 18 bases between. The CDR3 is made up of 15 amino acids. Germline values: CDR1 SGHTA, CDR2 FQGNSA.

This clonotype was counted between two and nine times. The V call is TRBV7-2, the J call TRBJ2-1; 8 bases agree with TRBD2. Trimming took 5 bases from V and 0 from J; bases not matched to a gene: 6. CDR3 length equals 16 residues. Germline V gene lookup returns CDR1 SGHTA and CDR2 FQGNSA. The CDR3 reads CASSQRSGSSYNEQFF. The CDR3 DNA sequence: TGTGCCAGCAGCCAACGAAGCGGGAGCTCCTACAATGAGCAGTTCTTC.

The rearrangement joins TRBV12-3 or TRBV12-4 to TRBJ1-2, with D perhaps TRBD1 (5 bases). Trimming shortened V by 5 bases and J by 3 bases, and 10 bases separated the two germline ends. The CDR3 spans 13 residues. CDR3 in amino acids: CASSATAYYGYTF. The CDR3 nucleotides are TGTGCCAGCAGTGCGACAGCTTACTATGGCTACACCTTC.

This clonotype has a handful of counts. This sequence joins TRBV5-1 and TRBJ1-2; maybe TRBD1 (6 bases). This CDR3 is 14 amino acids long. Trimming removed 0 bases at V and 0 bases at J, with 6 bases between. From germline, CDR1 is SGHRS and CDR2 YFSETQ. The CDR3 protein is CASSLGQANYGYTF. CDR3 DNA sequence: TGCGCCAGCAGCTTGGGACAGGCTAACTATGGCTACACCTTC.

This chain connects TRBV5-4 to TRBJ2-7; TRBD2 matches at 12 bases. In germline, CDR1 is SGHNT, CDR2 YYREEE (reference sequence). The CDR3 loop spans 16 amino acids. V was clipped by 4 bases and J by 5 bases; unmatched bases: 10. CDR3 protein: CASSPAGLAGKNEQYF. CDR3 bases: TGTGCCAGCAGCCCGGCCGGACTAGCGGGAAAAAACGAGCAGTACTTC.

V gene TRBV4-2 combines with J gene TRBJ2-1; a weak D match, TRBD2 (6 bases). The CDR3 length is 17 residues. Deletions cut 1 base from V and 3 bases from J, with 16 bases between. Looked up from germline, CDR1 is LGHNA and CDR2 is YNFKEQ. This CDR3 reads CASSQVFERADYNEQFF. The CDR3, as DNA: TGTGCCAGCAGCCAAGTCTTCGAGCGGGCCGACTACAATGAGCAGTTCTTC.

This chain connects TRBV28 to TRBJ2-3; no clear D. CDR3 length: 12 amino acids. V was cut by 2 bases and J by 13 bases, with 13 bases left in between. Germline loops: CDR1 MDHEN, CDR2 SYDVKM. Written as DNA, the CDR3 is TGTGCCAGCAGTTTAGTCCCGGATTTAGAGTATTTT. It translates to CASSLVPDLEYF.

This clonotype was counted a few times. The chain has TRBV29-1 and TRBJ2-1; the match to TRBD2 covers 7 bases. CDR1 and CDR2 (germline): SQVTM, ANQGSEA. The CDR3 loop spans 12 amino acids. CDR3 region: CTSRLADNEQFF. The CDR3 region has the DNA TGCACCTCCCGACTAGCTGACAATGAGCAGTTCTTC.

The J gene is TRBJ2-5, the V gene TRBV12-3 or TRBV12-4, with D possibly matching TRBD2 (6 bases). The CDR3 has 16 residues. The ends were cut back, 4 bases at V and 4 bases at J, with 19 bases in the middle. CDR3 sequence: CASSSHVGSGLETQYF. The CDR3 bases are TGTGCCAGCAGTTCCCACGTGGGTAGCGGCTTAGAGACCCAGTACTTC.

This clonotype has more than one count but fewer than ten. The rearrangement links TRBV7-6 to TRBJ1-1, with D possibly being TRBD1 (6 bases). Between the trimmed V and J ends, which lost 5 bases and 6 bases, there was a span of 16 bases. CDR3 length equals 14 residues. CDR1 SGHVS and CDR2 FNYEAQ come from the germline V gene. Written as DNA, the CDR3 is TGTGCCAGCAGCAGGGGGATAAGGTCGGCTGAAGCTTTCTTT. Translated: CASSRGIRSAEAFF.

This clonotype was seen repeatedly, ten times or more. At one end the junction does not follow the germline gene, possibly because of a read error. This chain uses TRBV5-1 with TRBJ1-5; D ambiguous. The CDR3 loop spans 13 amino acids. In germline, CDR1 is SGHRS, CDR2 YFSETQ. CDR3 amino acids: CASSLHSNQPQHF. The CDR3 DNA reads TGTGCCAGCAGCTTACATAGCAATCAGCCCCAGCATTTT.

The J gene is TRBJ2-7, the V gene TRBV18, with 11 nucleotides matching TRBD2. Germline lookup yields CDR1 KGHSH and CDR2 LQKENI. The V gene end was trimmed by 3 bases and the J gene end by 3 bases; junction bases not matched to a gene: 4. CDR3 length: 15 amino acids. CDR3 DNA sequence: TGTGCCAGCTCACCCTCCGGGACTAGCGGCTACGAGCAGTACTTC. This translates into CASSPSGTSGYEQYF.

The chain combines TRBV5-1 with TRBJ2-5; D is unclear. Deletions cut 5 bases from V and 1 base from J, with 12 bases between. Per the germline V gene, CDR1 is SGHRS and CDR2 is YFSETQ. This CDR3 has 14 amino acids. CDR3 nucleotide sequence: TGCGCCAGCAGGCTCTCCCCGTTCCAAGAGACCCAGTACTTC. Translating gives CASRLSPFQETQYF. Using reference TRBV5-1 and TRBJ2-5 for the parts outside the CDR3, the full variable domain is KAGVTQTPRYLIKTRGQQVTLSCSPISGHRSVSWYQQTPGQGLQFLFEYFSETQRNKGNFPGRFSGRQFSNSRSEMNVSTLELGDSALYLCASRLSPFQETQYFGPGTRLLVL.

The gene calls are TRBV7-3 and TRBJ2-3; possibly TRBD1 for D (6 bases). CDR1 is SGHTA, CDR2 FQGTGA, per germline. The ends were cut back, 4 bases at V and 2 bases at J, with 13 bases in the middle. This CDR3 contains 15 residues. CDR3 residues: CASSSKQGSTDTQYF. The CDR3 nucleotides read TGTGCCAGCAGCTCCAAACAGGGTTCCACAGATACGCAGTATTTT.